One and the same sample provided the 32 T cell receptor beta chains below, sequenced in a study of T-cell reconstitution after alpha-beta-depleted transplantation in children. Preparation of the TCRbeta library involved a method that used unique molecular identifiers. From the PCR reads, TCRdb called clonotypes with MiXCR, one entry per CDR3 protein. The sample yields 200,000 to 300,000 distinct CDR3 sequences, roughly 25% seen once. This material consisted of PBMCs, mostly from graft donor cells, taken 360 days after TCRalphabeta/CD19-depleted stem cell transplant. These receptors originate from a female patient aged 2-15 years who had a stem cell transplant for congenital amegakaryocytic thrombocytopenia, so the T cells may come from the graft donor.

The rearrangement links TRBV2 to TRBJ2-3, with D maybe TRBD2 (6 bases). The CDR3 extends over 15 amino acids. Per germline, CDR1 SNHLY and CDR2 FYNNEI. Trimming cost V 9 bases and J 2 bases, with 18 bases left between them. The CDR3 DNA reads TGTGCCAGTCTCAGGAGGGACCCAGTCACAGATACGCAGTATTTT. As protein: CASLRRDPVTDTQYF. The complete variable domain, with remaining parts taken from reference TRBV2 and TRBJ2-3, reads EPEVTQTPSHQVTQMGQEVILRCVPISNHLYFYWYRQILGQKVEFLVSFYNNEISEKSEIFDDQFSVERPDGSNFTLKIRSTKLEDSAMYFCASLRRDPVTDTQYFGPGTRLTVL.

The chain couples TRBV12-3 or TRBV12-4 to TRBJ1-1; D uncertain. V lost 1 base and J 3 bases, leaving 6 bases between the germline ends. The CDR3 has 13 amino acids. The CDR3, as DNA: TGTGCCAGCAGTTTAGATATAGACACTGAAGCTTTCTTT. It translates to CASSLDIDTEAFF.

J is TRBJ2-3 and V is TRBV5-1; D possibly corresponds to TRBD2 (5 bases). Per the germline V gene, CDR1 is SGHRS and CDR2 is YFSETQ. This CDR3 contains 14 residues. V lost 2 bases and J lost 4, with 11 bases in between. CDR3 sequence reads: CASSFLEAADTQYF. CDR3 nucleotide sequence: TGCGCCAGCAGCTTCCTGGAGGCGGCAGATACGCAGTATTTT.

This sequence joins TRBV2 and TRBJ2-5; D is undetermined. The CDR3 spans 14 residues. Deletions cut 3 bases from V and 5 bases from J, with 13 bases between. Per the germline V gene, CDR1 is SNHLY and CDR2 is FYNNEI. The CDR3 DNA reads as TGTGCCAGCAGTGAGCCGGATGACACGGAGACCCAGTACTTC. Translation gives CASSEPDDTETQYF.

This sequence joins TRBV5-1 and TRBJ2-3; 8 positions agree with TRBD1. This CDR3 spans 18 amino acids. Germline CDR1 is SGHRS and CDR2 is YFSETQ. V shed 3 bases and J 4 bases; nucleotides not matched to a gene: 16. The DNA for the CDR3 is TGCGCCAGCAGCTGGGGACAGGACAGGCGGGGATCCCCAGATACGCAGTATTTT. It translates to CASSWGQDRRGSPDTQYF.

CDR3 nucleotide sequence: TGTGCCAGCAGCACAGGGACCACTGAAGCTTTCTTT. Encoded protein: CASSTGTTEAFF. This chain uses TRBV9 with TRBJ1-1, with a possible D match to TRBD1 (6 bases). This CDR3 spans 12 amino acids. Trimming left V 4 bases short and J 4 bases short, with 8 bases between. Germline lookup yields CDR1 SGDLS and CDR2 YYNGEE.

There are a few counts of this clonotype. The rearrangement joins TRBV4-1 to TRBJ1-6; D perhaps matches TRBD1 (6 bases). V lost 1 base and J 9 bases, leaving 13 bases between the germline ends. Germline CDR1 reads MGHRA; CDR2 reads YSYEKL. The CDR3 covers 15 residues. Written as DNA, the CDR3 is TGCGCCAGCAGCCAAGTCCAGGGGATCGGTTCACCCCTCCACTTT. It specifies CASSQVQGIGSPLHF.

CDR3 bases: TGTGCCAGCAGCTTTAATGGCGCGGGAAGCACAGATACGCAGTATTTT. Residues: CASSFNGAGSTDTQYF. The chain joins TRBV12-3 or TRBV12-4 to TRBJ2-3; maybe TRBD2 (6 bases). The CDR3 runs 16 residues. V was trimmed by 6 bases and J by 0 bases, leaving 16 bases between them.

The V and J genes are TRBV28 and TRBJ1-5, with D possibly matching TRBD1 (6 bases). This CDR3 has 14 residues. V dropped 6 bases and J dropped 7 bases, with 16 bases sitting between them. CDR1 MDHEN and CDR2 SYDVKM come from the germline V gene. The CDR3 region is CASRTRGVGQPQHF. Written as DNA, the CDR3 is TGTGCCAGCAGGACCAGGGGCGTGGGGCAGCCCCAGCATTTT.

This clonotype has at least ten counts. The chain combines TRBV28 with TRBJ2-7; possibly TRBD1 for D (7 bases). The CDR3 covers 15 residues. The germline V gene encodes CDR1 MDHEN and CDR2 SYDVKM. V was cut by 6 bases and J by 4 bases, with 19 bases left in between. The CDR3 reads CASRVGGGGLYEQYF. In nucleotides, the CDR3 is TGTGCCAGCAGGGTTGGAGGAGGGGGCTTGTACGAGCAGTACTTC.

In its sample, this clonotype was seen a few times. V usage is TRBV30 and J usage is TRBJ2-1, with D unclear. Trimming removed 0 bases from V and 0 bases from J, with 15 bases in between. The germline V gene encodes CDR1 GTSNPN and CDR2 SVGIG (reference sequence). This CDR3 has 17 residues. In DNA, the CDR3 is TGTGCCTGGAGTGTAATGAGGTCAACCCTCTCCTACAATGAGCAGTTCTTC. Protein product: CAWSVMRSTLSYNEQFF.

The chain has TRBV9 and TRBJ2-2; D gene uncertain. Germline-derived CDR1 and CDR2 are SGDLS and YYNGEE. Trimming cost V 4 bases and J 6 bases, with 10 bases left between them. There are 13 residues in the CDR3. The CDR3 bases are TGTGCCAGCAGCCCGGCAATGGCCGGGGAGCTGTTTTTT. This translates into CASSPAMAGELFF.

This clonotype was found a few times. This rearrangement joins TRBV12-3 or TRBV12-4 to TRBJ1-1; D is ambiguous. Trimming took off 3 bases at V and 1 base at J, with 9 bases between the two ends. CDR3 length: 14 amino acids. CDR3 loop: CASSLKAKNTEAFF. CDR3 coding DNA: TGTGCCAGCAGTTTGAAGGCCAAGAACACTGAAGCTTTCTTT.

At least ten counts were recorded for this clonotype. V and J are TRBV4-2 and TRBJ2-7, with 8 bases matching TRBD2. Germline assignment: CDR1 LGHNA and CDR2 YNFKEQ. The CDR3 consists of 16 residues. V lost 0 bases, J lost 3 bases, and 7 bases stayed unmatched. This CDR3 reads CASSQDGLAGLYEQYF. The CDR3 DNA reads as TGTGCCAGCAGCCAAGATGGGCTAGCGGGCCTCTACGAGCAGTACTTC.

The chain joins TRBV15 to TRBJ1-5; unclear D gene. Looked up from germline, CDR1 is LNHNV and CDR2 is YYDKDF (reference sequence). V was cut by 3 bases and J by 5 bases, with 11 bases left in between. This CDR3 spans 14 amino acids. The CDR3 spells CATSSETGYQPQHF. The CDR3 bases are TGTGCCACCAGCAGCGAGACGGGGTATCAGCCCCAGCATTTT.

The chain uses TRBV12-3 or TRBV12-4 and TRBJ1-1, with 7 bases aligning to TRBD1. Unmatched junction bases numbered 9, after V lost 4 bases and J lost 7 bases. This CDR3 contains 14 residues. Written as DNA, the CDR3 is TGTGCCAGCAGTTGGGGGCTACAGGGGAGTGAAGCTTTCTTT. The encoded protein is CASSWGLQGSEAFF.

The chain combines TRBV5-1 with TRBJ1-2, with D possibly matching TRBD1 (6 bases). There are 15 residues in the CDR3. Between the trimmed V and J ends, which lost 4 bases and 2 bases, there was a span of 15 bases. Germline V lookup: CDR1 SGHRS, CDR2 YFSETQ. The CDR3 sequence is CASSEGAGANYGYTF. The CDR3 DNA sequence: TGCGCCAGCAGCGAAGGGGCGGGGGCGAACTATGGCTACACCTTC.

This clonotype was counted only a few times. The V and J genes are TRBV20-1 and TRBJ2-7; the D gene is possibly TRBD2 (5 bases). Germline lookup yields CDR1 DFQATT and CDR2 SNEGSKA (reference sequence). The CDR3 length is 15 residues. The V end was cut by 3 bases, the J end by 0 bases, with 15 bases between. In DNA, the CDR3 is TGCAGTGCTAGGAAGGCGTTCGGGATCTCCTACGAGCAGTACTTC. This sequence encodes CSARKAFGISYEQYF.

The sample holds a few counts of this clonotype. The chain recombines TRBV5-1 with TRBJ2-7, with D unclear. Trimming took off 0 bases at V and 0 bases at J, with 7 bases between the two ends. CDR1 and CDR2 (germline): SGHRS, YFSETQ. The CDR3 has 14 residues. CDR3 sequence (DNA): TGCGCCAGCAGCTTGGCGCCGCCCTCCTACGAGCAGTACTTC. Its protein product is CASSLAPPSYEQYF.

V is TRBV6-2 or TRBV6-3 and J is TRBJ2-7, with 8 bases matching TRBD2. CDR1 and CDR2 from the germline V gene are MNHEY and SVGEGT. The V gene end was trimmed by 6 bases and the J gene end by 9 bases; junction bases not matched to a gene: 10. The CDR3 is 13 amino acids. This CDR3 is CASSPLKGLGQYF. In DNA form, the CDR3 reads TGTGCCAGCAGCCCCTTGAAGGGACTAGGGCAGTACTTC.

The chain uses TRBV12-3 or TRBV12-4 and TRBJ2-7; D possibly matches TRBD1 or TRBD2 (5 bases each). The CDR3 covers 14 residues. V was clipped by 8 bases and J by 3 bases, with 17 bases between them. CDR3 amino acids: CASQRDVGGYEQYF. CDR3 DNA sequence: TGTGCCAGCCAGAGGGACGTTGGTGGCTACGAGCAGTACTTC.

The chain links TRBV20-1 to TRBJ2-3, with a weak D call TRBD1 (8 bases). The CDR3 length is 14 residues. In germline, CDR1 is DFQATT, CDR2 SNEGSKA (reference sequence). V shed 5 bases and J shed 0 bases, with 12 bases lying between them. CDR3 sequence: CSALQGGSTDTQYF. CDR3 bases: TGCAGTGCTCTACAGGGGGGGAGCACAGATACGCAGTATTTT.

CDR3 DNA: TGTGCCAGCAGCTCTTTAGCGGGAGGCACAGATACGCAGTATTTT. Translating gives CASSSLAGGTDTQYF. This chain uses TRBV7-3 with TRBJ2-3, with 9 bases aligning to TRBD2. With V trimmed by 4 bases and J by 1 base, 3 bases remained unmatched. This CDR3 spans 15 amino acids. Looked up from germline, CDR1 is SGHTA and CDR2 is FQGTGA.

The chain joins TRBV20-1 to TRBJ2-5; TRBD1 matches 8 bases. V was pared by 3 bases and J by 4 bases, with 16 bases of the junction left unmatched. Germline lookup yields CDR1 DFQATT and CDR2 SNEGSKA (reference sequence). The CDR3 contains 17 residues. This CDR3 reads CSARPLWAGGFGETQYF. The CDR3 DNA follows: TGCAGTGCTAGGCCCCTTTGGGCAGGGGGCTTTGGAGAGACCCAGTACTTC.

The chain employs TRBV20-1 and TRBJ1-5; D unclear. Trimming cost V 7 bases and J 6 bases, with 4 bases left between them. Germline loops: CDR1 DFQATT, CDR2 SNEGSKA (reference sequence). This CDR3 is 9 amino acids long. The CDR3 here is CSGGQPQHF. DNA for the CDR3: TGCAGTGGGGGTCAGCCCCAGCATTTT.

This chain connects TRBV12-3 or TRBV12-4 to TRBJ2-5; 11 positions agree with TRBD2. CDR3 size: 16 residues. Germline trimming cut 4 bases from V and 1 base from J; bases unmatched to any gene: 5. The CDR3 region has the DNA TGTGCCAGCAGTTCCTTTCTAGCGGGGGGCCAAGAGACCCAGTACTTC. Translated: CASSSFLAGGQETQYF.

The gene calls are TRBV9 and TRBJ2-1, with D perhaps matching TRBD1 (6 bases). This CDR3 contains 15 residues. Per the germline V gene, CDR1 is SGDLS and CDR2 is YYNGEE. The ends were cut back, 4 bases at V and 5 bases at J, with 16 bases in the middle. The CDR3: CASSSRGGRHNEQFF. As DNA, the CDR3 is TGTGCCAGCAGCTCCCGTGGGGGCAGGCACAATGAGCAGTTCTTC.

This clonotype was seen more than once but under ten times. V gene TRBV4-3 combines with J gene TRBJ1-4; D is unresolved. The germline V gene encodes CDR1 LGHNA and CDR2 YSLEER. V shed 1 base and J shed 0 bases, with 9 bases lying between them. The CDR3 has 16 residues. CDR3 nucleotide sequence: TGCGCCAGCAGCCAAGGCAGGTCTGCAACTAATGAAAAACTGTTTTTT. It is translated as CASSQGRSATNEKLFF.

The CDR3 region has the DNA TGTGCCGCTCAGTCCCCCCACACCAGAGATACGCAGTATTTT. Encoded protein: CAAQSPHTRDTQYF. V and J are TRBV15 and TRBJ2-3; no clear D. This CDR3 comprises 14 residues. CDR1 LNHNV and CDR2 YYDKDF come from the germline V gene (reference sequence). V was clipped by 11 bases and J by 5 bases, with 20 bases between them.

This chain links TRBV5-1 with TRBJ2-5; weak D call: TRBD2 (6 bases). The ends were cut back, 4 bases at V and 3 bases at J, with 16 bases in the middle. This CDR3 has 15 amino acids. The germline V gene encodes CDR1 SGHRS and CDR2 YFSETQ. The DNA for the CDR3 is TGCGCCAGCAGCCCGAGGAGGGTCGGGGAAGAGACCCAGTACTTC. It specifies CASSPRRVGEETQYF. Looking up the rest from reference TRBV5-1 and TRBJ2-5 gives the full variable domain: KAGVTQTPRYLIKTRGQQVTLSCSPISGHRSVSWYQQTPGQGLQFLFEYFSETQRNKGNFPGRFSGRQFSNSRSEMNVSTLELGDSALYLCASSPRRVGEETQYFGPGTRLLVL.

The J gene is TRBJ2-4, the V gene TRBV20-1; 7 bases line up with TRBD2. Germline CDR1 is DFQATT and CDR2 is SNEGSKA (reference sequence). Germline trimming cut 3 bases from V and 9 bases from J; bases unmatched to any gene: 11. This CDR3 region has 14 residues. The CDR3 DNA sequence: TGCAGTGCTAGTTTCGACCGAACGGGGGGCATTCAGTACTTC. Its translation is CSASFDRTGGIQYF.

This clonotype was seen more than once but under ten times. V usage is TRBV5-1 and J usage is TRBJ2-5, with 10 bases that match TRBD2. The CDR3 has 17 amino acids. V lost 6 bases, J lost 3 bases, and 14 bases stayed unmatched. Per the germline V gene, CDR1 is SGHRS and CDR2 is YFSETQ. This CDR3 reads CASMKRGGPQLKETQYF. The CDR3 bases are TGCGCCAGCATGAAGCGGGGGGGCCCTCAACTCAAAGAGACCCAGTACTTC.